These T cell receptor beta chains were read from a single sample in a study of T cell responses to AZD1222 COVID-19 vaccine. Sequencing was performed with immunoSEQ multiplex PCR; in TCRdb, only in-frame clones are kept and a portion is missing. This sample has approximately 150,000 clones; roughly nine tenths occur once, and the top ten carry about 1.8%. The sequencing here drew on peripheral blood, taken 28 days after the second AZD1222 dose. The receptors derive from an adult who received the AZD1222 COVID-19 vaccine. Each CDR3 is given without its conserved first and last residue. The D gene is left open where the match is weak.

TRBJ1-1 | - | TRBV4-2 | ASSQGPNTEAF
TRBJ1-2 | - | TRBV4-3 | ASSQDGGNYGYT
TRBJ1-1 | - | TRBV5-4 | ASSLGQQNTEAF
TRBJ2-7 | - | TRBV7-9 | ASRDTQYEQY
TRBJ2-1 | - | TRBV7-8 | ASSLARSRTRNNEQF
TRBJ2-3 | TRBD2 | TRBV5-4 | ASRVGGGSLGTDTQY
TRBJ1-2 | - | TRBV6-2/TRBV6-3 | ASSYRDGYT
TRBJ1-5 | - | TRBV5-1 | ASSLASNQPQH
TRBJ1-5 | TRBD1 | TRBV7-9 | ASKQGADQPQH
TRBJ2-7 | - | TRBV27 | ASSSSRGYEQY
TRBJ1-3 | - | TRBV28 | ASSFWGAPGNTIY
TRBJ2-1 | - | TRBV9 | ASSVSHNEQF
TRBJ2-2 | - | TRBV7-3 | ASSQGGSGVTGELF
TRBJ2-5 | TRBD1 | TRBV5-4 | ASNTMTGSETQY
TRBJ1-5 | - | TRBV10-3 | ATKEAPDSNQPQH
TRBJ2-1 | TRBD2 | TRBV11-2 | ASTLADSYNEQF
TRBJ1-2 | - | TRBV6-6 | ASSTTVYGYT
TRBJ2-7 | - | TRBV18 | ASSPPDTTLPYEQY
TRBJ2-3 | TRBD1 | TRBV9 | ASSEGDRTLTDTQY
TRBJ1-1 | TRBD1 | TRBV28 | ASRRDRGQDNTEAF
TRBJ2-1 | TRBD1 | TRBV10-2 | ASRQGSVDEQF
TRBJ1-6 | - | TRBV7-9 | ASSLGGPVQNSPLH
TRBJ1-2 | - | TRBV30 | AWSVTDKT
TRBJ2-3 | TRBD2 | TRBV7-3 | ASSLGTSGSADTQY
TRBJ2-1 | TRBD1 | TRBV6-6 | ASSWWTGKGDEQF
TRBJ1-1 | - | TRBV5-1 | ASSLVGPLNEAF
TRBJ2-3 | - | TRBV6-2/TRBV6-3 | ASSYPGEGQY
TRBJ1-2 | TRBD1 | TRBV19 | ASSRETGSYGYT